This entry lists 15 T cell receptor beta chains sequenced from one sample in a study of regulatory and conventional T cells in RAG deficiency. Conventional CD4+ T cells were sorted from blood as CD25-low CD127-high cells. Only in-frame clones appear in the TCRdb table, and some are missing; sequencing was by immunoSEQ multiplex PCR. The sample holds 34,000 or so clones, about 75% seen once. These sequences were also reported in another study, on regulatory T cells. As that report states: The primer mix had 52 TRBV and 13 TRBJ primers.

The sample taken for sequencing was CD4+ effector T cells sorted from blood. The receptors stem from a human donor in good health.

The chain carries TRBV2 and TRBJ1-6, with TRBD1 matching over 7 bases. Germline CDR1 and CDR2: SNHLY and FYNNEI. V was clipped by 11 bases and J by 7 bases; unmatched bases: 11. This CDR3 contains 14 residues. CDR3 nucleotide sequence: TGTGCCGGCGCCACCGGGACAGTCAATTCACCCCTCCACTTT. It encodes CAGATGTVNSPLHF.

The genes are TRBV30 and TRBJ2-3; a weak D match, TRBD2 (6 bases). V lost 4 bases, J lost 6 bases, and 20 bases lay in between. The CDR3 contains 15 residues. Germline CDR1 and CDR2: GTSNPN and SVGIG (reference sequence). This CDR3 is CAWTHAGLQGDTQYF. The CDR3 DNA follows: TGTGCCTGGACCCACGCGGGACTTCAAGGGGATACGCAGTATTTT.

The chain uses TRBV7-9 and TRBJ1-3; D not resolved. Germline V lookup: CDR1 SEHNR, CDR2 FQNEAQ (reference sequence). The CDR3 runs 13 residues. The V end was cut by 7 bases, the J end by 2 bases, with 9 bases between. CDR3 sequence reads: CASTPGTGNTIYF. The CDR3 DNA reads as TGTGCCAGCACCCCGGGGACTGGAAACACCATATATTTT.

The V gene is TRBV10-3, the J gene TRBJ1-2, with TRBD1 as a possible D gene (5 bases). The CDR3 contains 13 residues. Trimming shortened V by 6 bases and J by 7 bases, and 15 bases separated the two germline ends. From germline, CDR1 is ENHRY and CDR2 SYGVKD. The CDR3 DNA reads TGTGCCATCAGAGGAGGGAGGGACGGTGGCTACACCTTC. Encoded protein: CAIRGGRDGGYTF.

The J gene is TRBJ1-4, the V gene TRBV5-4; possible D gene TRBD1, 5 bases. Germline CDR1 and CDR2: SGHNT and YYREEE (reference sequence). Trimming shortened V by 2 bases and J by 4 bases, and 9 bases separated the two germline ends. This CDR3 is built from 14 residues. This chain's CDR3 is CASSFGGYNEKLFF. Written as DNA, the CDR3 is TGTGCCAGCAGCTTCGGGGGGTATAATGAAAAACTGTTTTTT.

The chain recombines TRBV7-3 with TRBJ2-1; D unclear. The germline V gene encodes CDR1 SGHTA and CDR2 FQGTGA. The CDR3 loop spans 15 amino acids. Between the trimmed V and J ends, which lost 2 bases and 7 bases, there was a span of 15 bases. CDR3: CASSLGEGFWNEQFF. The CDR3 nucleotides read TGTGCCAGCAGCTTAGGTGAAGGATTTTGGAATGAGCAGTTCTTC.

The J gene is TRBJ2-5, the V gene TRBV4-2; no reliable D call. V was clipped by 4 bases and J by 5 bases, with 11 bases between them. The CDR3 runs to 13 residues. Germline V CDR1 and CDR2: LGHNA, YNFKEQ. CDR3 in DNA: TGTGCCAGCAGCCGTTTGATCCGGGAGACCCAGTACTTC. It translates to CASSRLIRETQYF.

This clone was seen once. The V call is TRBV2, the J call TRBJ2-7, with D hard to call. V shed 4 bases and J shed 0 bases, with 10 bases lying between them. The CDR3 is 14 amino acids. Germline lookup yields CDR1 SNHLY and CDR2 FYNNEI. The CDR3 here is CASSVTPSSYEQYF. The CDR3 DNA is TGTGCCAGCAGTGTTACACCTTCCTCCTACGAGCAGTACTTC.

The chain has TRBV2 and TRBJ1-1; 9 bases match TRBD1. This CDR3 is 13 amino acids long. Losses at the gene ends were 9 bases for V and 3 bases for J; bases not matched to a gene: 5. Germline V gene data show CDR1 as SNHLY and CDR2 as FYNNEI. The CDR3 is CASTGGRDTEAFF. The CDR3 coding sequence is TGTGCCAGTACAGGGGGCCGTGACACTGAAGCTTTCTTT.

The chain combines TRBV28 with TRBJ1-1; D call uncertain. V was trimmed by 6 bases and J by 4 bases, leaving 18 bases between them. This CDR3 is 15 amino acids long. Germline V gene lookup returns CDR1 MDHEN and CDR2 SYDVKM. For the CDR3, the DNA is TGTGCCAGCAGGCCACCCGGGAAGGGAGGCACTGAAGCTTTCTTT. Translated, it gives CASRPPGKGGTEAFF.

The chain carries TRBV4-2 and TRBJ1-2, with 10 bases identical to TRBD1. Germline V lookup: CDR1 LGHNA, CDR2 YNFKEQ. CDR3 length: 18 amino acids. J was trimmed by 8 bases and V by 4 bases; bases with no gene match: 19. CDR3 in DNA: TGTGCCAGCAGCCGCGACCCTGACAGGGGGCTTGGAAGTGGAGGCTACACCTTC. As protein: CASSRDPDRGLGSGGYTF.

The chain recombines TRBV6-5 with TRBJ2-5; no clear D. Per germline, CDR1 MNHEY and CDR2 SVGAGI. V lost 3 bases, J lost 7 bases, and 12 bases lay in between. This CDR3 region has 13 residues. The CDR3 sequence: CASSYPGLRTQYF. Written as DNA, the CDR3 is TGTGCCAGCAGTTATCCGGGCCTCCGGACCCAGTACTTC.

The CDR3 DNA follows: TGTGCTGGGCCTCGGACCTTAAAGTATTTT. Translated: CAGPRTLKYF. V is TRBV12-5 and J is TRBJ2-3, with D hard to call. The CDR3 is 10 amino acids. Germline-derived CDR1 and CDR2 are LGHNT and FRNRAP. Trimming took off 11 bases at V and 13 bases at J, with 16 bases between the two ends.

The chain joins TRBV6-5 to TRBJ2-3; 10 positions agree with TRBD2. Germline V gene lookup returns CDR1 MNHEY and CDR2 SVGAGI. The length of the CDR3 is 16 residues. J gave up 0 bases and V 1 base, and 1 base lay outside the gene matches. CDR3 amino acids: CASSYLLAGSTDTQYF. The CDR3 DNA reads as TGTGCCAGCAGTTACTTACTAGCGGGGAGCACAGATACGCAGTATTTT.

The V and J genes are TRBV18 and TRBJ1-4; 12 nucleotides align to TRBD1. The V gene end was trimmed by 3 bases and the J gene end by 3 bases; junction bases not matched to a gene: 11. The CDR3 totals 19 residues. The germline gives CDR1 KGHSH, CDR2 LQKENI. The CDR3, as DNA: TGTGCCAGCTCACCGGGACAGGGGGCAGTTGGAGTTGCTAATGAAAAACTGTTTTTT. Translated, it gives CASSPGQGAVGVANEKLFF.